This is a list of T cell receptor beta chains from one sample in a study of vaccination effects on CD4 cells after COVID-19. These receptors' targets are unknown. Clones were sequenced by immunoSEQ multiplex PCR, and TCRdb holds only the in-frame ones, with some missing. This sample has tens of thousands of clones, with about 73% found just once. The sequenced sample was CD4+ T cells from PBMCs cultured with SARS-CoV-2 spike peptides, obtained after COVID-19 vaccination. The source of these receptors is a human donor who received a COVID-19 vaccine. CDR3s include the opening cysteine and the closing phenylalanine or tryptophan.

TRBJ1-6 | TRBV5-6 | CASSLKRTGVNSPLHF
TRBJ2-2 | TRBV6-4 | CASSDSIAGELFF
TRBJ1-2 | TRBV6-1 | CASSEAKGAYGYTF
TRBJ1-5 | TRBV5-1 | CASSLEGAGHQPQHF
TRBJ1-2 | TRBV19 | CASRQGGYGYTF
TRBJ1-1 | TRBV19 | CASSTQGRLNTEAFF
TRBJ2-2 | TRBV12-5 | CASGLPNTGELFF
TRBJ2-2 | TRBV5-6 | CASSLVPPGELFF
TRBJ1-1 | TRBV4-2 | CASSQDRGFGTEAFF
TRBJ2-5 | TRBV27 | CASSRGTSGVTQYF